Included here is one T cell receptor beta chain sequence, with context. This clone's antigen is unknown. Base qualities are missing; no much larger clone stands one base away. CD8 naive samples were obtained by positive selection for CCR7 among CD45RO-negative cells, yielding a CD45RA+CCR7+ population from which TemRA cells were excluded. Donors were healthy HIV-negative adults with no recently reported acute infections or vaccinations. All donors were Caucasian adults living in Nashville, Tennessee, USA. Blood was collected by leukapheresis, and PBMCs were isolated by Ficoll-Histopaque density gradient centrifugation and then cryopreserved in liquid nitrogen vapor phase. Analytical flow cytometry was used to check the purity and quantity of every magnetically sorted T cell population. Genomic DNA was isolated from every sorted fraction and measured by UV absorbance on a Nanodrop 2000c. TCR CDR3 regions were amplified from genomic DNA by multiplex PCR using the deep immunoSEQ assay. Extracted genomic DNA from each cell subset was spread evenly across all wells of several immunoSEQ 96-well plates, with each plate serving as a replicate. Each replicate PCR for sorted subsets received 200 ng genomic DNA, equal to tens of thousands of T cell genomes. Purified libraries were quantified with a Qubit 3.0 fluorometer, sized on a Bioanalyzer 2100, and re-quantified with the KAPA Library Quantification kit. Every immunoSEQ 96-well plate was sequenced on a separate single-read 150-cycle Illumina NextSeq 550 flow cell. Turning to the authors' computational methods: Because only junctional sequences without quality scores were contained in the immunoSEQ output, filtering matching that applied to full-length reads could not be performed. To assign V/J genes and CDR3, sequences were annotated using PyIR, a Python wrapper for IgBLAST v1.9, with IMGT germline references. Any read was removed if the V/J assignment was weak (E-value above 1e-6), the CDR3 was missing, or the read contained stop codons, out-of-frame junctions, or ambiguous translated residues. A V3J clonotype was defined by an identical inferred V gene, J gene, and CDR3 amino acid sequence. Percentage overlap between repertoires was computed as shared unique clonotypes divided by the size of the smaller repertoire. Three approaches were used to assess repertoire richness: RTK rarefaction, the Chao1 estimator, and Recon v2.1 estimates of unobserved clonotypes. For all TCRbeta clonotypes obtained by the gDNA method from several donors, generation probabilities were computed with OLGA. TCRdb limited this immuneACCESS table to in-frame rearrangements with V and J called. A share of clones is missing; checked studies link under half to unresolved V genes, and the rest is unexplained. V and J calls and clone size are as listed in that table; D and trimming were resolved from the DNA. For this sample there are millions of clones; roughly 91% appear just once. Together, the top ten hold over 1.5% of the sample.

The CDR3 sequence holds 17 residues, the cysteine and phenylalanine included. Only CDR3 DNA remains: 51 bases, in frame from the first base. V was cut back by 1 base and J by 2 bases, leaving a gap of 17 bases between them. CDR1 and CDR2 are read off the germline V gene as MRHNA and SNTAGT. This specimen comes from a study of shared clonotypes between healthy human individuals (TCRdb year 2020). Study-level background: A couple of women and a few men aged 18 to 49 years were included in the cohort. For each donor, CD4 naive and CD4 memory were each run on three plates, CD8 naive on two plates, and CD8 memory on one plate. Blood TCR repertoires of roughly five healthy adults were deeply sequenced to estimate repertoire size and the extent of clonotype sharing between individuals. To increase sequencing depth and limit assay-specific biases, TCR repertoire library preparation and sequencing were carried out by different laboratories using diverse techniques. Per donor, leukapheresis produced somewhere between about 0.85 and 8.9 billion PBMCs. The paper as a whole reports these results and caveats: Rarefaction of sorted-subset datasets indicated incomplete sequencing despite the large sequencing depth. Naive subsets generally had larger estimated clonotype richness than memory subsets did. Approximately 5% of naive CD4, 3.5% of naive CD8, around 2.3% of memory CD4, and approximately 0.4% of memory CD8 clonotypes were shared across a few donors. Compared with non-shared clonotypes, the clonotypes found in all four sorted-subset donors had higher generation probabilities. Because the study included only a small number of donors, the genetic and exposure-history diversity represented was limited. Sampling was restricted to blood, and TCR repertoires in tissues likely differ from the TCR repertoires found in blood. Pairwise subsampling led to the expectation that sequencing depth would affect the degree of clonotype sharing among donors.

The receptor was derived from a man younger than 35 in good health. Some clones in this sample may be carry-over from other donors' samples. The chain uses TRBV6-4 and TRBJ2-5; D gene: possibly TRBD1, on 5 matching bases. The sample was naive CD8+ T cells from PBMCs. Interpreted using the paper, the cell subset or site label stands for: CD45RA+CCR7+. The CDR3 protein sequence reads: CASSDLYPDTSQETQYF. The DNA sequence is given as TGTGCCAGCAGTGACTTATACCCGGACACGAGTCAAGAGACCCAGTACTTC.